Listed here are 8 T cell receptor beta chains from one sample, sequenced in a study of vaccination and CD4 T cells after COVID-19 (dated by TCRdb to about 2022). These TCRs are of unknown antigen specificity. Taken with the paper, the label for treatment or condition translates to: roughly 11-day PBMC culture with coronavirus spike peptide pools or control peptides (ViraFEST assay). Library preparation was by PCR. TCRdb records Illumina iSeq 100 as the sequencer. DNA from cultured CD4+ T cells was subjected to TCR sequencing with the Oncomine TCR Beta short-read assay at the Johns Hopkins FTIC core. Clones were called with MiXCR by TCRdb after fastp trimmed the public reads at Q25, and only in-frame beta chains were retained. Each entry is one CDR3 protein sequence, shown with its most common DNA and genes. The sample includes 6,600 or so distinct CDR3 sequences, with 45% observed a single time. The top ten constitute around 25% of the sample.

Specimen: CD4+ T cells from blood, cultured in vitro. The receptors were gathered from a human donor who had recovered from COVID-19.

V and J are TRBV18 and TRBJ1-1, with D possibly matching TRBD1 (6 bases). The length of the CDR3 is 15 residues. Looked up from germline, CDR1 is KGHSH and CDR2 is LQKENI. Trimming removed 2 bases from V and 4 bases from J, with 14 bases in between. The CDR3 nucleotides are TGTGCCAGCTCACCATCTTTGGGGGCGGGCACTGAAGCTTTCTTT. It is translated as CASSPSLGAGTEAFF.

This clonotype occurred a few times. The gene calls are TRBV19 and TRBJ1-6, with D possibly matching TRBD1 (6 bases). V lost 9 bases, J lost 0 bases, and 15 bases lay in between. The CDR3 runs to 16 residues. Germline V gives CDR1 LNHDA, CDR2 SQIVND (reference sequence). The CDR3 DNA reads as TGTGCCAGCAGAACAGGGCTACTCTCCTATAATTCACCCCTCCACTTT. Translation gives CASRTGLLSYNSPLHF. Complete variable domain (other parts from reference TRBV19 and TRBJ1-6): DGGITQSPKYLFRKEGQNVTLSCEQNLNHDAMYWYRQDPGQGLRLIYYSQIVNDFQKGDIAEGYSVSREKKESFPLTVTSAQKNPTAFYLCASRTGLLSYNSPLHFGNGTRLTVT.

The chain carries TRBV6-2 or TRBV6-3 and TRBJ1-5; TRBD1 aligns across 8 bases. CDR1 is MNHEY and CDR2 is SVGEGT in the germline V gene. V gave up 7 bases and J gave up 0 bases; unmatched junction bases: 5. This CDR3 has 15 residues. The CDR3 sequence: CASKDREHSNQPQHF. In nucleotides, the CDR3 is TGTGCCAGCAAGGACAGGGAACATAGCAATCAGCCCCAGCATTTT.

This clonotype has just a few counts. The chain employs TRBV2 and TRBJ2-5; 12 nucleotides match TRBD2. The length of the CDR3 is 14 residues. The V and J ends lost 6 bases and 5 bases, in that order; junction bases with no gene match: 4. CDR1 and CDR2 (germline): SNHLY, FYNNEI. The CDR3 nucleotides read TGTGCCAGCAGCTTTGGGACTAGCGGGGAGACCCAGTACTTC. Translated, it gives CASSFGTSGETQYF.

V gene TRBV11-2 combines with J gene TRBJ2-7; 8 bases are shared with TRBD2. Germline V CDR1 and CDR2: SGHAT, FQNNGV. J lost 3 bases, V lost 5 bases, and 9 bases had no gene match. This CDR3 has 15 amino acids. Here the CDR3 DNA reads TGTGCCAGCAGCGCTACGGGGACTAGTTACTACGAGCAGTACTTC. It yields the protein CASSATGTSYYEQYF.

The chain employs TRBV10-3 and TRBJ1-2; D is undetermined. V lost 4 bases and J 3 bases, leaving 21 bases between the germline ends. The germline CDR1 and CDR2 sequences are ENHRY and SYGVKD. The CDR3 loop spans 17 amino acids. The DNA of the CDR3 is TGTGCCATCAGTGTCGGACCGACTCGCTCACGTGACTATGGCTACACCTTC. The encoded protein is CAISVGPTRSRDYGYTF.

This clonotype showed up just a few times. The chain has TRBV10-3 and TRBJ1-5; D is uncertain. Trimming shortened V by 2 bases and J by 2 bases, and 10 bases separated the two germline ends. The germline V gene encodes CDR1 ENHRY and CDR2 SYGVKD. The CDR3 is 15 amino acids. CDR3 DNA sequence: TGTGCCATCAGTGAGGACGGGGATGGCAATCAGCCCCAGCATTTT. It encodes CAISEDGDGNQPQHF.

This clonotype was recorded a few times. This chain joins TRBV24-1 and TRBJ2-3; 7 nucleotides line up with TRBD2. The CDR3 totals 13 residues. CDR1 KGHDR and CDR2 SFDVKD come from the germline V gene. V was pared by 8 bases and J by 3 bases, with 4 bases of the junction left unmatched. The CDR3: CATMAGVTDTQYF. For the CDR3, the DNA is TGTGCCACCATGGCGGGAGTTACAGATACGCAGTATTTT.